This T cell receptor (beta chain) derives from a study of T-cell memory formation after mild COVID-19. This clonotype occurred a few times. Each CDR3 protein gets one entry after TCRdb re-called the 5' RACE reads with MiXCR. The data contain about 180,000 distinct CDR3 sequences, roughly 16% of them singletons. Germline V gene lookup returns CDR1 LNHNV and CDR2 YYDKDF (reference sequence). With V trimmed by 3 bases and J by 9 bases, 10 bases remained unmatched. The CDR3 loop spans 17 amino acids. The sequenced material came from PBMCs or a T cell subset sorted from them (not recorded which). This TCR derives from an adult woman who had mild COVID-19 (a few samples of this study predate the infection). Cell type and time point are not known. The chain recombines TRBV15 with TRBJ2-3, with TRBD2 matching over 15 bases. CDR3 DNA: TGTGCCACCAGCAGCCCCGGGACTAGCGGGGGGAAAGACACGCAGTATTTT. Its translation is CATSSPGTSGGKDTQYF.